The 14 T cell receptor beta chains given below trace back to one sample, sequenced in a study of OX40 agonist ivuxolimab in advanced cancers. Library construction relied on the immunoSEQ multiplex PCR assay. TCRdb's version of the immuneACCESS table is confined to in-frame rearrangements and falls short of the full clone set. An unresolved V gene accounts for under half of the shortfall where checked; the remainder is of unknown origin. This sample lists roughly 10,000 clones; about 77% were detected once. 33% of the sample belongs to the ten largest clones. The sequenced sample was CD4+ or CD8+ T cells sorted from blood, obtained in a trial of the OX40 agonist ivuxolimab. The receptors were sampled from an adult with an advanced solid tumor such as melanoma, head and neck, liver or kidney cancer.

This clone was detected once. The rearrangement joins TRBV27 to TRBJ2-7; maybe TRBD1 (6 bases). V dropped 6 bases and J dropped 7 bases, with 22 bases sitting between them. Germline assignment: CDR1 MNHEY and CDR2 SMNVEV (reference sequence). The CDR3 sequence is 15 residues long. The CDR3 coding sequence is TGTGCCAGCAGATTGAGCGGCAGGGGATTTAGAGAGCAGTACTTC. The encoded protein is CASRLSGRGFREQYF.

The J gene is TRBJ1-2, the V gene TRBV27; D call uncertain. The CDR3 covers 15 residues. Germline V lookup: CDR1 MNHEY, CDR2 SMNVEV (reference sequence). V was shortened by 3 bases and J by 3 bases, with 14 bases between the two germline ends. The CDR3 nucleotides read TGTGCCAGCAGTTTGGGCCCAAAAGTCTACTATGGCTACACCTTC. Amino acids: CASSLGPKVYYGYTF.

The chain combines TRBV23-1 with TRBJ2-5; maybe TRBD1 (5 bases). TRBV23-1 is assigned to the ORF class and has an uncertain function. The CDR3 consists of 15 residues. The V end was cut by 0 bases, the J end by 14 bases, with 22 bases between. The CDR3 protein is CASSQSRQKVSRAYF. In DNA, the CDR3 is TGCGCCAGCAGTCAATCCAGACAGAAGGTTTCTAGGGCTTACTTC.

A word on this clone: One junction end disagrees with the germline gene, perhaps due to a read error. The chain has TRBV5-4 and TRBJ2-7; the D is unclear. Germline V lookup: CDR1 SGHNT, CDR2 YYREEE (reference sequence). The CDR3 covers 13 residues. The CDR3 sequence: CASSQDGSYEQYF. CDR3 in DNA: TGCGCCAGCAGCCAAGATGGTAGCTACGAGCAGTACTTC.

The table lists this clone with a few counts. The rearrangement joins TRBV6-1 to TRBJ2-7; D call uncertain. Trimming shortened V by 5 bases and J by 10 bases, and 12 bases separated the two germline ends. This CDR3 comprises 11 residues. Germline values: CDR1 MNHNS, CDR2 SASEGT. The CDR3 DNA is TGTGCCAGCAGTTCTCTTCGAGAACAGTACTTC. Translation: CASSSLREQYF.

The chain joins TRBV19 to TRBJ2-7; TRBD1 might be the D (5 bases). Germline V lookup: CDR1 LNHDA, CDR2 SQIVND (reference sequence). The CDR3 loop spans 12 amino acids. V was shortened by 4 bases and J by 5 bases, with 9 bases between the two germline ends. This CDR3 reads CASSTDSDEQYF. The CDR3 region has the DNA TGTGCCAGTAGTACCGACAGTGACGAGCAGTACTTC.

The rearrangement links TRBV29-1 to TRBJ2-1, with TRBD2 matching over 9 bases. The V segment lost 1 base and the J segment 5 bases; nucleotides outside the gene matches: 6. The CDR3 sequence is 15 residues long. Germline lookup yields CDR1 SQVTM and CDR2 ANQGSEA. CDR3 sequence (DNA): TGCAGCGTTGAAGTGGGACTAGCAACTAACAATGAGCAGTTCTTC. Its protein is CSVEVGLATNNEQFF.

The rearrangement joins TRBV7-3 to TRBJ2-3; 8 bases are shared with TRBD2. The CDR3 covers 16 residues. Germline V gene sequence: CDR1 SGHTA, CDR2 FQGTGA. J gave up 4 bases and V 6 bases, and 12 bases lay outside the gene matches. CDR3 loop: CASRNGLAGASDTQYF. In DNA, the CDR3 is TGTGCCAGCAGAAATGGTCTAGCGGGCGCCTCAGATACGCAGTATTTT.

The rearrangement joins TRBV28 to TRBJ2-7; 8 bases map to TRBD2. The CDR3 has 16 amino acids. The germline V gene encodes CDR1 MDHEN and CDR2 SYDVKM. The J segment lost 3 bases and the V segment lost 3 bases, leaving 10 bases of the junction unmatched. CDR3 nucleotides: TGTGCCAGCAGTTTGCTTACTAGCGGTTACCACTACGAGCAGTACTTC. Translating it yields CASSLLTSGYHYEQYF.

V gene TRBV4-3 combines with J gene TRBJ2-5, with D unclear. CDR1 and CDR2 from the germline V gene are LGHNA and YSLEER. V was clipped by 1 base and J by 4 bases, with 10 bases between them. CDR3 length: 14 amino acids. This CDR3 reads CASSQGLLGETQYF. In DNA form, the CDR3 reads TGCGCCAGCAGCCAAGGTTTGCTCGGAGAGACCCAGTACTTC.

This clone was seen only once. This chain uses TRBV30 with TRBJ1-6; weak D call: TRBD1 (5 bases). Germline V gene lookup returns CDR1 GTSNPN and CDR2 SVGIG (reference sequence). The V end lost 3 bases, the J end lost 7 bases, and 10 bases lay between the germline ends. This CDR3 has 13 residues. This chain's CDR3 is CAWRVGDNSPLHF. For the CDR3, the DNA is TGTGCCTGGAGAGTAGGGGACAATTCACCCCTCCACTTT.

CDR3 loop: CASSKGGGQQETQYF. The DNA of the CDR3 is TGCGCCAGCAGCAAGGGGGGGGGACAGCAAGAGACCCAGTACTTC. The chain links TRBV5-1 to TRBJ2-5; D could derive from TRBD1 or TRBD2 (7 bases each). CDR1 is SGHRS, CDR2 YFSETQ, per germline. Trimming took off 4 bases at V and 2 bases at J, with 15 bases between the two ends. The CDR3 is made up of 15 amino acids.

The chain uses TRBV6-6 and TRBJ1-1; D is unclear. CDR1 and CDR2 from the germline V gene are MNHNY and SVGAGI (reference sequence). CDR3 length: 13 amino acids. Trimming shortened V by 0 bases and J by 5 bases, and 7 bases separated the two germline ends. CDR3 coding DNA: TGTGCCAGCAGTTACTCTTGGCGGACTGAAGCTTTCTTT. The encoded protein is CASSYSWRTEAFF.

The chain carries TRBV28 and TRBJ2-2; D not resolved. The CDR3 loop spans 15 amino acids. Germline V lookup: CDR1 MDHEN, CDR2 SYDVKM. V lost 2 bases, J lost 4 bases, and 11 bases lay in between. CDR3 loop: CASSLNTWGTGELFF. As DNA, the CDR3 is TGTGCCAGCAGTTTAAACACTTGGGGCACCGGGGAGCTGTTTTTT.